One sample yielded the 5 T cell receptor beta chains listed below, sequenced in a study of T cells in Graves' hyperthyroidism and ophthalmopathy (dated by TCRdb to the late 2010s). Library prep was done by multiplex PCR. TCRdb names Illumina HiSeq 2000 as the instrument used. TCR beta CDR3 regions were amplified from RNA transcripts. The TCR CDR3 was subjected to a first round of RT-PCR using the HTBI primer set and the Qiagen OneStep RT-PCR kit. TCRdb trimmed public reads at Q25 via fastp, called clones via MiXCR and kept in-frame beta chains. Rows with one shared CDR3 protein collapse into an entry with the most common genes and DNA. The sample includes hundreds of thousands of distinct CDR3 sequences, with roughly 14% observed a single time. Around 4.1% of the sample is held by the ten biggest clonotypes. What was sequenced was blood. The receptor source for this set is a woman in her forties with Graves' ophthalmopathy.

J is TRBJ1-6 and V is TRBV20-1; weak D call: TRBD1 (6 bases). The CDR3 covers 14 residues. Germline loops: CDR1 DFQATT, CDR2 SNEGSKA (reference sequence). With 0 bases removed from V and 9 bases from J, the gap between germline ends came to 12 bases. In DNA form, the CDR3 reads TGCAGTGCTAGAGACGTGGGACACACTTCACCCCTCCACTTT. This encodes CSARDVGHTSPLHF.

This clonotype was picked up many times. The genes are TRBV6-5 and TRBJ2-2; D gene uncertain. V was trimmed by 2 bases and J by 4 bases, leaving 14 bases between them. Germline V CDR1 and CDR2: MNHEY, SVGAGI. The CDR3 contains 16 residues. CDR3: CASSYRPDGSTGELFF. The CDR3 DNA sequence: TGTGCCAGCAGTTACCGACCGGACGGAAGCACCGGGGAGCTGTTTTTT.

The sample holds many counts of this clonotype. This chain connects TRBV19 to TRBJ2-2; the D is unclear. The V end was cut by 6 bases, the J end by 3 bases, with 11 bases between. This CDR3 spans 14 amino acids. Germline V gives CDR1 LNHDA, CDR2 SQIVND (reference sequence). Here the CDR3 DNA reads TGTGCCAGTAGAATGACGGATTACACCGGGGAGCTGTTTTTT. It specifies CASRMTDYTGELFF.

There are many counts of this clonotype. The gene calls are TRBV9 and TRBJ1-1, with D tentatively TRBD1 (5 bases). The germline CDR1 and CDR2 sequences are SGDLS and YYNGEE. V was trimmed by 1 base and J by 5 bases, leaving 15 bases between them. The CDR3 has 15 residues. Here the CDR3 reads CASSVTPGGKTEAFF. The CDR3 nucleotides are TGTGCCAGCAGCGTAACCCCGGGGGGTAAAACTGAAGCTTTCTTT.

This clonotype is a singleton in its sample. This rearrangement joins TRBV27 to TRBJ1-1; TRBD1 matches 9 bases. Germline-derived CDR1 and CDR2 are MNHEY and SMNVEV (reference sequence). Losses at the gene ends were 6 bases for V and 6 bases for J; bases not matched to a gene: 11. The CDR3 consists of 15 residues. This CDR3 reads CASRDAGQGTAEAFF. The CDR3 DNA sequence: TGTGCCAGCAGAGATGCGGGACAGGGTACCGCTGAAGCTTTCTTT.